This entry lists 9 T cell receptor beta chains sequenced from one sample in a study of OX40 agonist ivuxolimab in advanced cancers. Sequencing was performed with immunoSEQ multiplex PCR; in TCRdb, only in-frame clones are kept and a portion is missing. The repertoire holds 100,000 to 120,000 clones, with roughly 90% as singletons. The sample here was CD4+ or CD8+ T cells sorted from blood, taken in a trial of the OX40 agonist ivuxolimab. The origin of the receptors is an adult with an advanced solid tumor such as melanoma, head and neck, liver or kidney cancer.

This clone was detected once. The chain is built from TRBV18 and TRBJ1-1, with D unresolved. The V and J ends lost 4 bases and 1 base respectively, with 10 bases between them. This CDR3 contains 14 residues. Germline loops: CDR1 KGHSH, CDR2 LQKENI. The CDR3 sequence: CASSRGIWNTEAFF. CDR3 nucleotide sequence: TGTGCCAGCTCACGAGGGATATGGAACACTGAAGCTTTCTTT.

The rearrangement uses TRBV7-2 and TRBJ1-3; 7 positions match TRBD1. V dropped 0 bases and J dropped 0; count of bases not matched to a gene: 8. CDR3 size: 18 residues. The V gene's germline CDR1 is SGHTA and CDR2 FQGNSA. CDR3 in amino acids: CASSLASYRGPSGNTIYF. The DNA for the CDR3 is TGTGCCAGCAGCTTAGCGTCTTACAGGGGCCCCTCTGGAAACACCATATATTTT.

V is TRBV5-4 and J is TRBJ2-7; D gene ambiguous. The CDR3 spans 11 residues. CDR1 SGHNT and CDR2 YYREEE come from the germline V gene (reference sequence). V lost 4 bases, J lost 6 bases, and 8 bases lay in between. The CDR3 sequence is CASSLTAEQYF. The CDR3 DNA follows: TGTGCCAGCAGCCTGACCGCCGAGCAGTACTTC.

This chain connects TRBV27 to TRBJ1-4; TRBD1 might be the D (5 bases). Germline-derived CDR1 and CDR2 are MNHEY and SMNVEV (reference sequence). The V end was cut by 6 bases, the J end by 4 bases, with 12 bases between. The length of the CDR3 is 14 residues. The CDR3 DNA sequence: TGTGCCAGCAGCTCTCAGGGTATTAATGAAAAACTGTTTTTT. This translates into CASSSQGINEKLFF.

The genes are TRBV27 and TRBJ1-4; the match to TRBD1 covers 7 bases. CDR3 length: 15 amino acids. Germline trimming cut 6 bases from V and 3 bases from J; bases unmatched to any gene: 7. The germline V gene has CDR1 MNHEY and CDR2 SMNVEV (reference sequence). The CDR3 coding sequence is TGTGCCAGCAGATTTCGACAGGGCTCTAATGAAAAACTGTTTTTT. It translates to CASRFRQGSNEKLFF.

V is TRBV12-5 and J is TRBJ2-5; 8 bases agree with TRBD1. After removal of 6 bases from V and 1 base from J, the junction contained 7 bases not matched to a gene. The CDR3 is 15 residues long. The germline gives CDR1 LGHNT, CDR2 FRNRAP. CDR3 bases: TGTGCTAGTGGCGCAGGGGGCTTAGGCCAAGAGACCCAGTACTTC. This gives the protein CASGAGGLGQETQYF.

V and J are TRBV19 and TRBJ2-5; 8 bases align to TRBD1. The DNA end lines up better with TRBJ2-7; the J call may be wrong. Germline CDR1 is LNHDA and CDR2 is SQIVND (reference sequence). CDR3 length: 16 amino acids. CDR3: CASSMTGALESYEQYF. CDR3 DNA: TGTGCCAGTAGTATGACAGGGGCCCTTGAGTCCTACGAGCAGTACTTC.

The rearrangement uses TRBV7-9 and TRBJ2-7; D call uncertain. Per germline, CDR1 SEHNR and CDR2 FQNEAQ (reference sequence). Trimming stripped 1 base from V and 3 bases from J, with 7 bases between. The CDR3 spans 13 residues. The CDR3 protein is CASSLGQLYEQYF. The CDR3 DNA is TGTGCCAGCAGCTTAGGGCAGCTCTACGAGCAGTACTTC.

The V and J genes are TRBV30 and TRBJ2-7, with D perhaps TRBD2 (5 bases). Germline CDR1 is GTSNPN and CDR2 is SVGIG (reference sequence). The CDR3 loop spans 14 amino acids. The V and J ends lost 5 bases and 0 bases respectively, with 14 bases between them. CDR3 sequence: CAWQRELDSYEQYF. The CDR3 DNA reads as TGTGCCTGGCAACGGGAACTTGACTCCTACGAGCAGTACTTC. The whole variable domain, remainder taken from reference TRBV30 and TRBJ2-7, is SQTIHQWPATLVQPVGSPLSLECTVEGTSNPNLYWYRQAAGRGLQLLFYSVGIGQISSEVPQNLSASRPQDRQFILSSKKLLLSDSGFYLCAWQRELDSYEQYFGPGTRLTVT.